Included here is one T cell receptor (beta chain) sequence, with context. The entry originates in a study of control samples from healthy donors and cancer patients. TCRdb's copy holds only in-frame clones and misses some; the assay was immunoSEQ multiplex PCR. The table has about 61,000 clones, about 90% seen once. Germline V gene data show CDR1 as SEHNR and CDR2 as FQNEAQ (reference sequence). With 3 bases clipped from V and 3 bases from J, the junction kept 1 base outside the gene matches. This CDR3 contains 15 residues. This clonotype originated in a man aged 55 to 70 with colorectal cancer. The sample was PBMCs. The rearrangement joins TRBV7-9 to TRBJ2-5; TRBD2 agrees at 13 bases. CDR3 bases: TGTGCCAGCAGCTTCGGACTAGCGGGAGAAGAGACCCAGTACTTC. It specifies CASSFGLAGEETQYF.